What follows are 28 T cell receptor beta chains derived from one specimen sequenced in a study of shared clonotypes between healthy human individuals (dated by TCRdb to 2020 to 2022). The library relied on the immunoSEQ multiplex PCR assay. TCRdb obtained this table from immuneACCESS and retained in-frame rearrangements with V and J assigned. These tables miss some clones; where compared with another copy, unresolved V genes account for less than half of the shortfall, and the remainder is unexplained. For this sample there are some 2,000,000 clones; approximately 95% appear just once. The ten largest clones take up roughly 0.13% of the sample. Sequenced sample: naive CD4+ T cells sorted from blood. The intended sense of this specimen's cell subset or site label: CD45RA+ positively selected. The receptors stem from a man aged 18 to 35 in good health.

This chain joins TRBV5-8 and TRBJ2-2; D is unresolved. This CDR3 region has 14 residues. The V gene lost 0 bases and the J gene lost 6 bases, with 9 bases spanning the gap. Germline V gene data show CDR1 as SGHTS and CDR2 as YDEGEE. The DNA for the CDR3 is TGTGCCAGCAGCTTGGCGACCGGAGCCGGGGAGCTGTTTTTT. Translated: CASSLATGAGELFF.

In its sample, this clone was seen once. V usage is TRBV7-9 and J usage is TRBJ1-5; tentative D call: TRBD1 (5 bases). Deletions cut 5 bases from V and 7 bases from J, with 12 bases between. The CDR3 has 13 residues. Germline V gives CDR1 SEHNR, CDR2 FQNEAQ (reference sequence). CDR3 loop: CASSLDSFQPQHF. The CDR3, as DNA: TGTGCCAGCAGCCTTGACAGTTTCCAGCCCCAGCATTTT.

J is TRBJ2-2 and V is TRBV30; possibly TRBD2 for D (6 bases). This CDR3 region has 19 residues. Germline CDR1 and CDR2: GTSNPN and SVGIG (reference sequence). Trimming removed 2 bases at V and 7 bases at J, with 29 bases between. Written as DNA, the CDR3 is TGTGCCTGGAGTAGTGAGAGGGTACGGAGCCCGGGGGAAAGCGGGGAGCTGTTTTTT. The encoded protein is CAWSSERVRSPGESGELFF.

This clone was picked up one time. The chain carries TRBV19 and TRBJ2-1; weak D call: TRBD2 (6 bases). The CDR3 runs to 14 residues. V lost 1 base, J lost 6 bases, and 10 bases lay in between. Germline V gene data show CDR1 as LNHDA and CDR2 as SQIVND (reference sequence). The chain's CDR3 is CASSIGRGTNEQFF. CDR3 nucleotides: TGTGCCAGTAGTATAGGTCGGGGGACCAATGAGCAGTTCTTC.

The chain couples TRBV30 to TRBJ2-7; maybe TRBD2 (5 bases). Germline V lookup: CDR1 GTSNPN, CDR2 SVGIG (reference sequence). The CDR3 sequence is 13 residues long. The V end lost 4 bases, the J end lost 2 bases, and 12 bases lay between the germline ends. CDR3 loop: CAWKPSLTYEQYF. CDR3 nucleotide sequence: TGTGCCTGGAAGCCTAGCTTAACCTACGAGCAGTACTTC. Supplemented by reference TRBV30 and TRBJ2-7, the full variable domain reads SQTIHQWPATLVQPVGSPLSLECTVEGTSNPNLYWYRQAAGRGLQLLFYSVGIGQISSEVPQNLSASRPQDRQFILSSKKLLLSDSGFYLCAWKPSLTYEQYFGPGTRLTVT.

This chain links TRBV9 with TRBJ1-3; D gene uncertain. CDR1 is SGDLS and CDR2 is YYNGEE in the germline V gene. Trimming removed 3 bases at V and 2 bases at J, with 3 bases between. The CDR3 runs 12 residues. CDR3 sequence: CASSETGNTIYF. The CDR3 nucleotides are TGTGCCAGCAGCGAGACTGGAAACACCATATATTTT.

The genes are TRBV25-1 and TRBJ2-1, with D perhaps TRBD1 or TRBD2 (7 bases each). V lost 5 bases, J lost 6 bases, and 23 bases lay in between. The CDR3 is made up of 17 amino acids. Germline assignment: CDR1 MGHDK and CDR2 SYGVNS. The CDR3 sequence is CASSSSLVRGGPNEQFF. The DNA of the CDR3 is TGTGCCAGCAGTTCCTCTTTAGTCAGGGGGGGCCCCAATGAGCAGTTCTTC.

This chain joins TRBV7-2 and TRBJ1-1; the match to TRBD1 covers 8 bases. With V trimmed by 4 bases and J by 11 bases, 9 bases remained unmatched. This CDR3 has 13 residues. In germline, CDR1 is SGHTA, CDR2 FQGNSA. The chain's CDR3 is CASSSDRAGMAFF. CDR3 coding DNA: TGTGCCAGCAGCTCGGACAGGGCTGGGATGGCTTTCTTT.

The gene calls are TRBV11-2 and TRBJ2-7, with a weak D call TRBD1 (6 bases). The CDR3 covers 13 residues. The V and J ends lost 3 bases and 3 bases respectively, with 9 bases between them. Germline CDR1 reads SGHAT; CDR2 reads FQNNGV. CDR3 DNA sequence: TGTGCCAGCAGCTTCCGGGACATCTACGAGCAGTACTTC. It specifies CASSFRDIYEQYF. The full variable domain, in which reference TRBV11-2 and TRBJ2-7 provide the parts outside the CDR3, is EAGVAQSPRYKIIEKRQSVAFWCNPISGHATLYWYQQILGQGPKLLIQFQNNGVVDDSQLPKDRFSAERLKGVDSTLKIQPAKLEDSAVYLCASSFRDIYEQYFGPGTRLTVT.

This clone showed up just once. The V call is TRBV6-1, the J call TRBJ2-3; TRBD1 is a possible D gene (5 bases). CDR1 is MNHNS and CDR2 is SASEGT in the germline V gene. V was pared by 6 bases and J by 2 bases, with 6 bases between. CDR3 size: 12 residues. CDR3 loop: CASRTDTDTQYF. Written as DNA, the CDR3 is TGTGCCAGCAGGACAGACACAGATACGCAGTATTTT.

J is TRBJ2-1 and V is TRBV11-2; possible D gene TRBD1, 5 bases. This CDR3 has 13 amino acids. Germline assignment: CDR1 SGHAT and CDR2 FQNNGV. Trimming cost V 6 bases and J 7 bases, with 13 bases left between them. The CDR3 nucleotides are TGTGCCAGCAGTACAGGACCTTCAAATGAGCAGTTCTTC. Amino acid sequence: CASSTGPSNEQFF.

This clone was picked up one time. This sequence joins TRBV19 and TRBJ2-1, with 13 bases aligning to TRBD2. The CDR3 sequence is 18 residues long. Germline V gives CDR1 LNHDA, CDR2 SQIVND (reference sequence). The V gene end was trimmed by 2 bases and the J gene end by 8 bases; junction bases not matched to a gene: 12. The CDR3 is CASSINPGLAGEGDEQFF. CDR3 sequence (DNA): TGTGCCAGTAGTATAAACCCCGGACTAGCGGGAGAAGGCGATGAGCAGTTCTTC.

This clone came up a few times. The V call is TRBV29-1, the J call TRBJ1-1, with 9 positions matching TRBD1. Germline loops: CDR1 SQVTM, CDR2 ANQGSEA. The V gene end was trimmed by 8 bases and the J gene end by 1 base; junction bases not matched to a gene: 5. This CDR3 comprises 13 residues. The CDR3 sequence: CSTSQGANTEAFF. The CDR3 nucleotides are TGCAGCACGTCACAGGGGGCGAACACTGAAGCTTTCTTT.

This chain's CDR3 is CASSAGRDRFTDTQYF. In DNA form, the CDR3 reads TGTGCCAGCAGCGCGGGACGGGACAGATTCACAGATACGCAGTATTTT. This rearrangement joins TRBV5-6 to TRBJ2-3; a weak D match, TRBD1 (7 bases). There are 16 residues in the CDR3. CDR1 SGHDT and CDR2 YYEEEE come from the germline V gene. Trimming removed 4 bases at V and 2 bases at J, with 17 bases between.

This chain uses TRBV29-1 with TRBJ1-6; D ambiguous. Deletions cut 0 bases from V and 7 bases from J, with 22 bases between. The CDR3 sequence is 18 residues long. Germline V lookup: CDR1 SQVTM, CDR2 ANQGSEA. The CDR3 DNA follows: TGCAGCGTTGAAGAATCTTACAGATCCCCCCTCCCAAATTCACCCCTCCACTTT. The encoded protein is CSVEESYRSPLPNSPLHF.

V is TRBV11-3 and J is TRBJ2-7; either TRBD1 or TRBD2 may fit D (7 bases each). This CDR3 is built from 15 residues. Trimming removed 6 bases at V and 1 base at J, with 16 bases between. Germline V lookup: CDR1 SGHNT, CDR2 YENEEA. The CDR3 DNA sequence: TGTGCCAGCAGTCTCGGGGGGACAGCTTCCTACGAGCAGTACTTC. Protein sequence: CASSLGGTASYEQYF.

Concerning this clone: The sample holds other DNA sequences that translate to the same CDR3. V is TRBV19 and J is TRBJ2-7; TRBD2 is a possible D gene (5 bases). The CDR3 has 13 residues. Germline values: CDR1 LNHDA, CDR2 SQIVND (reference sequence). The germline V and J ends were trimmed by 1 base and 3 bases, with 7 bases remaining between them. The chain's CDR3 is CASSIVGSYEQYF. CDR3 nucleotides: TGTGCCAGTAGTATAGTAGGGAGCTACGAGCAGTACTTC.

This clone has a single count. The rearrangement joins TRBV15 to TRBJ2-7; 8 nucleotides agree with TRBD2. Trimming cost V 1 base and J 5 bases; bases outside gene matches: 7. The CDR3 runs to 15 residues. Germline V gene lookup returns CDR1 LNHNV and CDR2 YYDKDF (reference sequence). The CDR3 DNA reads TGTGCCACCAGCAGAGGTGGACTAGCTGTCAACGAGCAGTACTTC. Amino acid sequence: CATSRGGLAVNEQYF.

The V gene is TRBV6-1, the J gene TRBJ1-3; no definite D call. Germline assignment: CDR1 MNHNS and CDR2 SASEGT. The germline V and J ends were trimmed by 1 base and 0 bases, with 7 bases remaining between them. This CDR3 has 15 amino acids. The chain's CDR3 is CASSEGWGSGNTIYF. CDR3 DNA: TGTGCCAGCAGTGAAGGTTGGGGCTCTGGAAACACCATATATTTT.

The CDR3 sequence is CASSFGWVGVTDTQYF. CDR3 bases: TGTGCCAGCAGCTTTGGGTGGGTCGGCGTCACAGATACGCAGTATTTT. The chain carries TRBV14 and TRBJ2-3; D unclear. Germline V gene sequence: CDR1 SGHDN, CDR2 FVKESK. V lost 5 bases to trimming and J lost 2 bases, with 17 bases between them. The CDR3 extends over 16 amino acids.

J is TRBJ2-5 and V is TRBV18, with no clear D. Trimming removed 2 bases at V and 5 bases at J, with 9 bases between. Per the germline V gene, CDR1 is KGHSH and CDR2 is LQKENI. The CDR3 totals 13 residues. The CDR3: CASSPRSVETQYF. CDR3 nucleotide sequence: TGTGCCAGCTCACCAAGGTCGGTTGAGACCCAGTACTTC.

V gene TRBV5-6 combines with J gene TRBJ1-1, with unresolved D. CDR1 and CDR2 from the germline V gene are SGHDT and YYEEEE. This CDR3 is built from 16 residues. V lost 3 bases and J 0 bases, leaving 15 bases between the germline ends. In DNA form, the CDR3 reads TGTGCCAGCAGCTCACGGCGGGTTTTTGTGAACACTGAAGCTTTCTTT. This sequence encodes CASSSRRVFVNTEAFF.

The chain combines TRBV7-9 with TRBJ1-3; D unclear. With 0 bases removed from V and 2 bases from J, the gap between germline ends came to 5 bases. CDR1 and CDR2 from the germline V gene are SEHNR and FQNEAQ (reference sequence). CDR3 length: 14 amino acids. The CDR3 sequence: CASSLARPGNTIYF. The CDR3 DNA follows: TGTGCCAGCAGCTTAGCACGGCCTGGAAACACCATATATTTT.

The rearrangement joins TRBV7-2 to TRBJ2-1; D unclear. Germline CDR1 SGHTA, CDR2 FQGNSA. The CDR3 runs to 14 residues. Trimming removed 3 bases at V and 8 bases at J, with 14 bases between. The CDR3 sequence: CASSFSPSQDEQFF. The CDR3 nucleotides are TGTGCCAGCAGCTTTTCCCCTTCGCAGGATGAGCAGTTCTTC.

This clone was seen only once. The chain has TRBV6-6 and TRBJ2-2, with 7 bases identical to TRBD1. Unmatched junction bases numbered 8, after V lost 6 bases and J lost 1 base. CDR1 and CDR2 (germline): MNHNY, SVGAGI (reference sequence). This CDR3 region has 16 residues. Here the CDR3 DNA reads TGTGCCAGCAGCCAAAACCCAGGGGGGAACACCGGGGAGCTGTTTTTT. Translating gives CASSQNPGGNTGELFF.

The J gene is TRBJ1-6, the V gene TRBV5-4; D is ambiguous. The CDR3 contains 16 residues. V was cut by 4 bases and J by 10 bases, with 21 bases left in between. The germline V gene encodes CDR1 SGHNT and CDR2 YYREEE (reference sequence). CDR3 in amino acids: CASSLFGPQIGSPLHF. The CDR3 coding sequence is TGTGCCAGCAGCCTATTCGGGCCACAGATAGGGTCACCCCTCCACTTT.

In this sample, this clone turned up once. The rearrangement uses TRBV28 and TRBJ2-2, with 8 bases matching TRBD1. The V segment lost 5 bases and the J segment 7 bases; nucleotides outside the gene matches: 15. The germline V gene has CDR1 MDHEN and CDR2 SYDVKM. This CDR3 is 17 amino acids long. The CDR3 sequence: CASSLLPGQGAGGELFF. CDR3 bases: TGTGCCAGCAGTCTCCTCCCGGGCCAGGGGGCCGGCGGGGAGCTGTTTTTT.

This clone has just one count. The same CDR3 arises from other DNA sequences in this sample as well. The chain employs TRBV19 and TRBJ1-1; possible D gene TRBD1, 5 bases. The CDR3 loop spans 13 amino acids. Germline loops: CDR1 LNHDA, CDR2 SQIVND (reference sequence). V was shortened by 3 bases and J by 2 bases, with 7 bases between the two germline ends. The CDR3 here is CASSMTVNTEAFF. Written as DNA, the CDR3 is TGTGCCAGTAGTATGACAGTTAACACTGAAGCTTTCTTT. The variable domain in full, completed from reference TRBV19 and TRBJ1-1, reads DGGITQSPKYLFRKEGQNVTLSCEQNLNHDAMYWYRQDPGQGLRLIYYSQIVNDFQKGDIAEGYSVSREKKESFPLTVTSAQKNPTAFYLCASSMTVNTEAFFGQGTRLTVV.